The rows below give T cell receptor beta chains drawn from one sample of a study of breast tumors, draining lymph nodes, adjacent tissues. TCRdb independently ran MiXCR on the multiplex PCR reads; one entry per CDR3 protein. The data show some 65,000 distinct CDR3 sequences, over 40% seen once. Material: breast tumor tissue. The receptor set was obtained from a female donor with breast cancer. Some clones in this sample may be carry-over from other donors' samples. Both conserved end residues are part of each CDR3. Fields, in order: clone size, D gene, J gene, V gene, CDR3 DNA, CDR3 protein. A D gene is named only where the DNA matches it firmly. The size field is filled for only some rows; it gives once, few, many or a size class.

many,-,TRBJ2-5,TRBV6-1,TGTGCCAGCAGTGTCGGGACATGCCAATGCGAGACCCAGTACTTC,CASSVGTCQCETQYF
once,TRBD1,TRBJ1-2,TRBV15,TGTGCCACCAGCATAAGACAGGGGTCTGGCTACACCTTC,CATSIRQGSGYTF
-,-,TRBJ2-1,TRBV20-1,TGCAGTGCGGGAAGGGGGGGGGGGGGGTACTACAATGAGCAGTTCTTC,CSAGRGGGGYYNEQFF
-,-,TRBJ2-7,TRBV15,TGTGCCACCAGCAGAGATCAGTCCGGACTAAGGGGGGATATATACGAGCAGTACTTC,CATSRDQSGLRGDIYEQYF
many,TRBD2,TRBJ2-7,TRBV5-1,TGCGCCAGCAGCTTGGCGGCGACTAGCGGGGGGGGGCAGTACTTC,CASSLAATSGGGQYF
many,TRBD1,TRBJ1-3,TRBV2,TGTGCCAGCAGCCAGGACAGGTTGAACACCATATATTTT,CASSQDRLNTIYF
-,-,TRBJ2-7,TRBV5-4,TGTGCCAGCAGCTTCGGCGGACTGTACGAGCAGTACTTC,CASSFGGLYEQYF
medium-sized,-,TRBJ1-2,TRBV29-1,TGCAGCGTTGACGTCTACACCTTC,CSVDVYTF
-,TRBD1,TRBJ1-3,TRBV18,TGTGCCAGCTCACCAATCGCCCGGGACAGGCCCCTCTCTGGAAACACCATATATTTT,CASSPIARDRPLSGNTIYF
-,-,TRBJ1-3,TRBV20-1,TGCAGTGCTAGATGGCGACCCCTTAGAACCATATATTTT,CSARWRPLRTIYF
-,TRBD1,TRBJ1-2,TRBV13,TGTGCCAGCAGCTTAGGGACAGGGGTCCCCACCTATGGCTACACCTTC,CASSLGTGVPTYGYTF
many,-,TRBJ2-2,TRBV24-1,TGTGCCACCAGTGATCTCAGGAACGGGGAGCTGTTTTTT,CATSDLRNGELFF
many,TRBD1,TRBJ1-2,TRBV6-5,TGTGCCAGCAGCCCACAGGGGGGCGGGGGCTACACCTTC,CASSPQGGGGYTF
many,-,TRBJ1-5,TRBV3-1,TGTGCCAGCAGCCAAGGTTACGAAGGTCAGCCCCAGCATTTT,CASSQGYEGQPQHF
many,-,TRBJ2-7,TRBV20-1,TGCAGTGCTAGAGACGGGGGCAGCCGCTACGAGCAGTACTTC,CSARDGGSRYEQYF
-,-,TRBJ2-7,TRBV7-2,TGTGCCAGCAGCGCAACTCTGGGAGTAGCCTACGAGCAGTACTTC,CASSATLGVAYEQYF
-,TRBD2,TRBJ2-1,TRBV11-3,TGTGCCGGCAGCCCCCCCGGCGGGAGTGAGTACAATGAGCAGTTCTTC,CAGSPPGGSEYNEQFF
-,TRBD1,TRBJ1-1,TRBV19,TGTGCCAGTAGTATAGTTCCCAGGGGGAGCACTGAAGCTTTCTTT,CASSIVPRGSTEAFF
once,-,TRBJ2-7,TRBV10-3,TGTGCCATCAGTGCGAGACGTCTCGAACCCTACGAGCAGTACTTC,CAISARRLEPYEQYF
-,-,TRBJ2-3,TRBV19,TGTGCCAGTAGTAGGGTGGGGGCTGGCACAGATACGCAGTATTTT,CASSRVGAGTDTQYF
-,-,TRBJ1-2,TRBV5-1,TGCGCCAGCAGCTTGGCCGGGGTCGATGGCTACACCTTC,CASSLAGVDGYTF
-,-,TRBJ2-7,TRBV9,TGTGCCAGCAGCGCCGGTAATACCTACGAGCAGTACTTC,CASSAGNTYEQYF
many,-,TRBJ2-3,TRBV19,TGTGCCAGTAGTATTGTAGGGGGAGGAGATACGCAGTATTTT,CASSIVGGGDTQYF
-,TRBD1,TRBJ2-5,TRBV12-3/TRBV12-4,TGTGCCAGCTCTGCGACAGGGGCCCAGTACTTC,CASSATGAQYF
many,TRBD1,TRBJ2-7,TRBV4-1,TGCGCCAGCAGCCGCTCAACAGGGGCGCGATCCTACGAGCAGTACTTC,CASSRSTGARSYEQYF
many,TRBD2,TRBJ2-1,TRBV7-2,TGTGCCAGCAGCTTAGATCTAGCGGGGGGGTTGAGTGAGCAGTTCTTC,CASSLDLAGGLSEQFF
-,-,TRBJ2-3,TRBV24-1,TGTGCCACCAGTGATGACAGAACGCTCACAGATACGCAGTATTTT,CATSDDRTLTDTQYF
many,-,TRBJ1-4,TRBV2,TGTGCCAGCAGTGAAGGAAAGGTTGCAACTAATGAAAAACTGTTTTTT,CASSEGKVATNEKLFF
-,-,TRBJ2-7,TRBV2,TGTGCTAGAGATGGGTACACAGCCTACGAGCAGTACTTC,CARDGYTAYEQYF